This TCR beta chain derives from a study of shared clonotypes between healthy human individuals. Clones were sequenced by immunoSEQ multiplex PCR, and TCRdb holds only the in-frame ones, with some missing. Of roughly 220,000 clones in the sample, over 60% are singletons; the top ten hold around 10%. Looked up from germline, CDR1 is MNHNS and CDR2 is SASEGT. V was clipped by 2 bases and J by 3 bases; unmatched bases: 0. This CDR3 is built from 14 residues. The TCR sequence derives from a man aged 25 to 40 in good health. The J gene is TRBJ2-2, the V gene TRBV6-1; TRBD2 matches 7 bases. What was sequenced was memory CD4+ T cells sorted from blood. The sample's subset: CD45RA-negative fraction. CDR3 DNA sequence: TGTGCCAGCAGTGAACTAGCGGACACCGGGGAGCTGTTTTTT. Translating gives CASSELADTGELFF.